The 26 T cell receptor beta chains below come from one sample, sequenced in a study of identical twins. TCRdb reanalysed the 5' RACE reads using MiXCR and keeps one entry per CDR3 protein. Among fewer than 550,000 distinct CDR3 sequences, approximately 15% were seen once, and the ten largest hold approximately 0.9%. The sample was also reused in another study, on yellow fever vaccine responses in identical twins.

The material sequenced was CD4+ T cells sorted from blood. These receptors were obtained from a young woman in good health.

In this sample, this clonotype turned up a few times. The CDR3 sequence: CASSQDTGAELGQYF. Written as DNA, the CDR3 is TGTGCCAGCAGCCAAGATACCGGGGCGGAATTGGGGCAGTACTTC. This chain connects TRBV3-1 to TRBJ2-7, with D perhaps given as TRBD1 or TRBD2 (5 bases each). This CDR3 comprises 15 residues. Trimming stripped 0 bases from V and 9 bases from J, with 18 bases between. Germline V gives CDR1 LGHDT, CDR2 YNNKEL (reference sequence).

The gene calls are TRBV5-6 and TRBJ2-5; 8 bases are shared with TRBD2. The CDR3 covers 15 residues. Germline V lookup: CDR1 SGHDT, CDR2 YYEEEE. Trimming removed 0 bases from V and 5 bases from J; junction bases left unmatched: 6. The CDR3 coding sequence is TGTGCCAGCAGCTTGGGGGGGACTAGTTGGGAGACCCAGTACTTC. This codes for CASSLGGTSWETQYF.

The chain couples TRBV11-2 to TRBJ1-2, with D hard to call. Germline CDR1 is SGHAT and CDR2 is FQNNGV. Trimming stripped 2 bases from V and 2 bases from J, with 9 bases between. The CDR3 covers 14 residues. CDR3 DNA: TGTGCCAGCAGCTTAAGCGACGGAAACTATGGCTACACCTTC. Translation: CASSLSDGNYGYTF.

This clonotype has just a few counts. This rearrangement joins TRBV7-2 to TRBJ1-4; D perhaps matches TRBD1 (5 bases). The CDR3 is made up of 13 amino acids. V lost 5 bases, J lost 8 bases, and 12 bases lay in between. Germline V CDR1 and CDR2: SGHTA, FQGNSA. The CDR3 nucleotides are TGTGCCAGCAGCCGTTCAGGGAACGAAAAACTGTTTTTT. Encoded protein: CASSRSGNEKLFF. The full variable domain, rest sourced from reference TRBV7-2 and TRBJ1-4, is GAGVSQSPSNKVTEKGKDVELRCDPISGHTALYWYRQSLGQGLEFLIYFQGNSAPDKSGLPSDRFSAERTGGSVSTLTIQRTQQEDSAVYLCASSRSGNEKLFFGSGTQLSVL.

This clonotype came up a few times. The chain is built from TRBV9 and TRBJ2-1; D gene ambiguous. Trimming stripped 0 bases from V and 0 bases from J, with 10 bases between. This CDR3 has 16 residues. Germline assignment: CDR1 SGDLS and CDR2 YYNGEE. CDR3 sequence: CASSVVRASSYNEQFF. The CDR3 DNA reads TGTGCCAGCAGCGTAGTTCGGGCCAGCTCCTACAATGAGCAGTTCTTC.

The chain joins TRBV7-9 to TRBJ2-7; D possibly corresponds to TRBD2 (5 bases). V lost 6 bases, J lost 9 bases, and 21 bases lay in between. Germline CDR1 is SEHNR and CDR2 is FQNEAQ (reference sequence). The CDR3 has 14 amino acids. The CDR3 nucleotides read TGTGCCAGCAGTCCGGAGGCCCGTGTACGAGGGCAGTACTTC. This encodes CASSPEARVRGQYF.

This clonotype has a handful of counts. The chain joins TRBV6-5 to TRBJ2-1; 8 nucleotides match TRBD1. The CDR3 extends over 16 amino acids. V lost 0 bases and J lost 2; bases outside the gene matches: 3. CDR1 and CDR2 from the germline V gene are MNHEY and SVGAGI. The CDR3 loop reads CASSYSDRVAYNEQFF. The CDR3 DNA sequence: TGTGCCAGCAGTTACTCGGACAGGGTTGCCTACAATGAGCAGTTCTTC.

This clonotype was seen ten or more times. This chain uses TRBV4-3 with TRBJ2-2; 7 bases are a match to TRBD2. The germline V gene encodes CDR1 LGHNA and CDR2 YSLEER. The J segment lost 7 bases and the V segment lost 2 bases, leaving 1 base of the junction unmatched. The CDR3 is 13 residues long. The chain's CDR3 is CASSQTSVGELFF. The CDR3 DNA sequence: TGCGCCAGCAGCCAAACTAGCGTCGGGGAGCTGTTTTTT.

This chain connects TRBV5-1 to TRBJ2-6; D gene uncertain. The V and J ends lost 4 bases and 2 bases respectively, with 13 bases between them. Looked up from germline, CDR1 is SGHRS and CDR2 is YFSETQ. The CDR3 contains 16 residues. In DNA, the CDR3 is TGCGCCAGCAGCCCTAATATATTCGCTGGGGCCAACGTCCTGACTTTC. Translating it yields CASSPNIFAGANVLTF.

This clonotype has only a few counts. V and J are TRBV6-1 and TRBJ2-7; D assignment may be TRBD1 or TRBD2 (5 bases each). The CDR3 totals 15 residues. V gave up 8 bases and J gave up 0 bases, with 17 bases separating them. CDR1 MNHNS and CDR2 SASEGT come from the germline V gene. CDR3 in amino acids: CASGEWGASSYEQYF. The DNA for the CDR3 is TGTGCCAGCGGGGAGTGGGGCGCGAGCTCCTACGAGCAGTACTTC.

The gene calls are TRBV13 and TRBJ2-5, with D possibly matching TRBD2 (6 bases). Trimming shortened V by 1 base and J by 6 bases, and 12 bases separated the two germline ends. This CDR3 is 14 amino acids long. Germline V lookup: CDR1 PRHDT, CDR2 FYEKMQ (reference sequence). The CDR3 loop is CASSLAGRGKTQYF. The CDR3 region has the DNA TGTGCCAGCAGCTTAGCTGGGCGGGGAAAGACCCAGTACTTC.

This clonotype has only a few counts. V and J are TRBV6-5 and TRBJ2-3; 7 bases line up with TRBD1. The V and J ends lost 4 bases and 1 base, in that order; junction bases with no gene match: 8. From germline, CDR1 is MNHEY and CDR2 SVGAGI. The CDR3 length is 16 residues. CDR3 protein: CASSSDRAVGTDTQYF. The CDR3 bases are TGTGCCAGCAGTTCCGACAGGGCCGTGGGCACAGATACGCAGTATTTT.

In its sample, this clonotype was seen a few times. J is TRBJ2-3 and V is TRBV29-1; TRBD2 aligns across 10 bases. V shed 1 base, J shed 4 bases, and the junction held 5 bases outside the gene matches. The CDR3 sequence is 15 residues long. CDR1 and CDR2 (germline): SQVTM, ANQGSEA. The CDR3 reads CSVEGVSGRPDTQYF. The CDR3 DNA reads as TGCAGCGTTGAAGGGGTTAGCGGGAGGCCAGATACGCAGTATTTT.

The DNA of the CDR3 is TGCAGTGCTAGAGATTGGGAAGGGACCCCCTACGAGCAGTACTTC. Its protein product is CSARDWEGTPYEQYF. The chain recombines TRBV20-1 with TRBJ2-7; TRBD1 or TRBD2 may be the D gene (5 bases each). The CDR3 runs to 15 residues. Trimming pared 0 bases from V and 2 bases from J, leaving 14 bases between. Germline CDR1 reads DFQATT; CDR2 reads SNEGSKA (reference sequence).

The chain has TRBV2 and TRBJ2-2; 7 bases line up with TRBD2. This CDR3 is built from 15 residues. Germline lookup yields CDR1 SNHLY and CDR2 FYNNEI. V lost 5 bases to trimming and J lost 6 bases; unmatched junction nucleotides: 9. The CDR3 DNA sequence: TGTGCCAGCAGTCCCCGGACTAGTTGGCCCGGGGAGCTGTTTTTT. Its protein product is CASSPRTSWPGELFF.

The CDR3 nucleotides read TGTGCCAGCAGCCAAGCCGGGAGTAACACAGATACGCAGTATTTT. The encoded protein is CASSQAGSNTDTQYF. The J gene is TRBJ2-3, the V gene TRBV3-1, with D possibly being TRBD2 (6 bases). Germline-derived CDR1 and CDR2 are LGHDT and YNNKEL (reference sequence). The CDR3 consists of 15 residues. V lost 1 base to trimming and J lost 2 bases, with 10 bases between them.

This clonotype was counted ten times or more. V gene TRBV29-1 combines with J gene TRBJ2-5; TRBD2 matches at 9 bases. Germline CDR1 and CDR2: SQVTM and ANQGSEA. The CDR3 consists of 13 residues. As DNA, the CDR3 is TGCAGTTCCCGGAGCGGGAGGTGGGAGACCCAGTACTTC. Its protein product is CSSRSGRWETQYF.

V usage is TRBV11-2 and J usage is TRBJ2-1, with TRBD2 matching 7 bases. Germline values: CDR1 SGHAT, CDR2 FQNNGV. This CDR3 comprises 15 residues. The J segment lost 2 bases and the V segment lost 6 bases, leaving 7 bases of the junction unmatched. Here the CDR3 reads CASSRASGTYNEQFF. CDR3 bases: TGTGCCAGCAGTAGAGCAAGCGGGACCTACAATGAGCAGTTCTTC.

The CDR3 DNA is TGTGCCAGCAGACAGGGGGCTAGAGATACGCAGTATTTT. Amino acid sequence: CASRQGARDTQYF. This rearrangement joins TRBV28 to TRBJ2-3, with 9 positions matching TRBD1. The trim removed 6 bases at V and 5 bases at J, leaving 3 bases unmatched. The CDR3 is 13 amino acids. The V gene's germline CDR1 is MDHEN and CDR2 SYDVKM.

The V gene is TRBV12-3 or TRBV12-4, the J gene TRBJ1-4, with D unclear. The CDR3 loop spans 15 amino acids. Trimming cost V 6 bases and J 10 bases, with 21 bases left between them. The DNA of the CDR3 is TGTGCCAGCAGGGAAACCGGGGTCCCTAGAGGAAAACTGTTTTTT. Its translation: CASRETGVPRGKLFF.

The chain recombines TRBV2 with TRBJ2-2; TRBD1 matches at 10 bases. Germline V CDR1 and CDR2: SNHLY, FYNNEI. Unmatched junction bases numbered 2, after V lost 2 bases and J lost 5 bases. The CDR3 is 15 amino acids. CDR3 residues: CASSEWGQGTGELFF. CDR3 nucleotide sequence: TGTGCCAGCAGTGAATGGGGACAGGGGACCGGGGAGCTGTTTTTT.

This clonotype occurred a few times. The V gene is TRBV2, the J gene TRBJ2-5, with 8 bases aligning to TRBD1. Germline V gene sequence: CDR1 SNHLY, CDR2 FYNNEI. Losses at the gene ends were 8 bases for V and 5 bases for J; bases not matched to a gene: 7. The CDR3 is 13 residues long. The CDR3 here is CASRTGHRETQYF. Here the CDR3 DNA reads TGTGCCAGCCGGACAGGGCATCGGGAGACCCAGTACTTC. Variable domain in full (rest from reference TRBV2 and TRBJ2-5): EPEVTQTPSHQVTQMGQEVILRCVPISNHLYFYWYRQILGQKVEFLVSFYNNEISEKSEIFDDQFSVERPDGSNFTLKIRSTKLEDSAMYFCASRTGHRETQYFGPGTRLLVL.

This clonotype has a handful of counts. The J gene is TRBJ1-5, the V gene TRBV12-3 or TRBV12-4, with D hard to call. V gave up 4 bases and J gave up 0 bases, with 10 bases separating them. The CDR3 runs 15 residues. DNA for the CDR3: TGTGCCAGCAGTTCCTCGGACCCTAGCAATCAGCCCCAGCATTTT. Residues: CASSSSDPSNQPQHF.

This clonotype was found a few times. This chain connects TRBV5-1 to TRBJ1-3; 11 nucleotides agree with TRBD1. The J segment lost 4 bases and the V segment lost 3 bases, leaving 6 bases of the junction unmatched. This CDR3 has 16 residues. Germline V gene lookup returns CDR1 SGHRS and CDR2 YFSETQ. CDR3 protein: CASSSGTGGRGNTIYF. The CDR3 DNA reads as TGCGCCAGCAGCTCCGGGACAGGGGGGAGAGGAAACACCATATATTTT.

This clonotype occurred many times. J is TRBJ2-7 and V is TRBV12-3 or TRBV12-4, with 9 positions matching TRBD2. This CDR3 has 15 residues. V dropped 3 bases and J dropped 6; count of bases not matched to a gene: 9. The CDR3 sequence is CASSFWAGGPLEQYF. In DNA, the CDR3 is TGTGCCAGCAGTTTTTGGGCGGGAGGGCCGCTCGAGCAGTACTTC.

The genes are TRBV7-9 and TRBJ2-2, with D perhaps matching TRBD2 (6 bases). The CDR3 is 17 residues long. V was pared by 5 bases and J by 2 bases, with 18 bases between. CDR1 is SEHNR and CDR2 is FQNEAQ in the germline V gene (reference sequence). The CDR3 DNA sequence: TGTGCCAGCAGCGCTATCCTTAGGACTATAAACACCGGGGAGCTGTTTTTT. Translating gives CASSAILRTINTGELFF.